One and the same sample provided the 30 T cell receptor beta chains below, sequenced in a study of T cell repertoires in ileal Crohn's disease. Time point defined: inflamed ileum from the surgical specimen. This table comes from immunoSEQ multiplex PCR, and its TCRdb copy is limited to in-frame clones, with some not included. The repertoire has about 16,000 clones, approximately 92% of them found once; the top ten carry roughly 7.1%. The sequenced material came from ileal tissue. The source is an adult with Crohn's disease.

This chain uses TRBV5-1 with TRBJ1-2, with D unclear. CDR1 SGHRS and CDR2 YFSETQ come from the germline V gene. Trimming shortened V by 0 bases and J by 6 bases, and 12 bases separated the two germline ends. The CDR3 is 14 amino acids. The CDR3 spells CASSLAGDTNGYTF. CDR3 DNA: TGCGCCAGCAGCTTGGCCGGTGATACCAATGGCTACACCTTC.

This sequence joins TRBV11-2 and TRBJ2-5; 8 positions agree with TRBD2. V gave up 5 bases and J gave up 1 base; unmatched junction bases: 6. This CDR3 has 15 residues. CDR1 SGHAT and CDR2 FQNNGV come from the germline V gene. The CDR3 spells CASSRSAGAQETQYF. In DNA, the CDR3 is TGTGCCAGCAGCCGTTCAGCGGGGGCCCAAGAGACCCAGTACTTC.

The chain is built from TRBV9 and TRBJ2-7; 11 nucleotides agree with TRBD1. V lost 3 bases, J lost 4 bases, and 6 bases stayed unmatched. This CDR3 region has 15 residues. CDR1 SGDLS and CDR2 YYNGEE come from the germline V gene. DNA of the CDR3: TGTGCCAGCAGCGCTGGGACAGGGGGACCATACGAGCAGTACTTC. As protein: CASSAGTGGPYEQYF.

The rearrangement links TRBV4-1 to TRBJ1-2; a possible D gene is TRBD1 (5 bases). CDR1 is MGHRA and CDR2 is YSYEKL in the germline V gene. The CDR3 loop spans 13 amino acids. Trimming cost V 4 bases and J 6 bases, with 12 bases left between them. CDR3 nucleotide sequence: TGCGCCAGCAGCCGAGTAGACAGCCATGGCTACACCTTC. As protein: CASSRVDSHGYTF.

The chain joins TRBV6-6 to TRBJ1-1; D uncertain. The CDR3 spans 14 residues. Deletions cut 2 bases from V and 0 bases from J, with 7 bases between. The germline V gene has CDR1 MNHNY and CDR2 SVGAGI (reference sequence). CDR3 loop: CASSYVVMNTEAFF. The CDR3 bases are TGTGCCAGCAGTTACGTGGTTATGAACACTGAAGCTTTCTTT.

The V call is TRBV5-6, the J call TRBJ1-4, with D possibly matching TRBD1 (6 bases). This CDR3 is built from 16 residues. Trimming shortened V by 2 bases and J by 6 bases, and 17 bases separated the two germline ends. The germline V gene has CDR1 SGHDT and CDR2 YYEEEE. For the CDR3, the DNA is TGTGCCAGCAGCTTCTCCAGGGGAAAGGCGGATGAAAAACTGTTTTTT. Its protein product is CASSFSRGKADEKLFF.

The chain has TRBV11-2 and TRBJ2-5; a weak D match, TRBD2 (7 bases). Germline values: CDR1 SGHAT, CDR2 FQNNGV. The CDR3 covers 16 residues. Trimming took off 5 bases at V and 5 bases at J, with 21 bases between the two ends. CDR3 nucleotide sequence: TGTGCCAGCAGCCCACCCGATTGGGGGGGCAGGGAGACCCAGTACTTC. It translates to CASSPPDWGGRETQYF.

This rearrangement joins TRBV2 to TRBJ1-1; 8 bases agree with TRBD1. V shed 4 bases, J shed 7 bases, and the junction held 8 bases outside the gene matches. This CDR3 region has 14 residues. Germline CDR1 and CDR2: SNHLY and FYNNEI. The chain's CDR3 is CASSGRDRSIEAFF. In nucleotides, the CDR3 is TGTGCCAGCAGTGGTCGGGACAGGTCAATTGAAGCTTTCTTT. Full variable domain (rest looked up from reference TRBV2 and TRBJ1-1): EPEVTQTPSHQVTQMGQEVILRCVPISNHLYFYWYRQILGQKVEFLVSFYNNEISEKSEIFDDQFSVERPDGSNFTLKIRSTKLEDSAMYFCASSGRDRSIEAFFGQGTRLTVV.

This chain connects TRBV4-1 to TRBJ2-3; D remains unclear. Germline-derived CDR1 and CDR2 are MGHRA and YSYEKL. The CDR3 length is 16 residues. The V end was cut by 4 bases, the J end by 4 bases, with 18 bases between. The chain's CDR3 is CASSLQFYSTSDTQYF. The CDR3 region has the DNA TGCGCCAGCAGCCTTCAATTTTACTCCACCTCAGATACGCAGTATTTT.

This clone was counted once. The chain combines TRBV6-5 with TRBJ2-7; 8 positions match TRBD2. CDR3 size: 14 residues. The trim removed 10 bases at V and 5 bases at J, leaving 13 bases unmatched. Germline V lookup: CDR1 MNHEY, CDR2 SVGAGI. The CDR3 region is CAIQAGGPFHEQYF. For the CDR3, the DNA is TGTGCCATCCAGGCGGGGGGCCCCTTCCACGAGCAGTACTTC.

The gene calls are TRBV13 and TRBJ2-3; TRBD2 might be the D (5 bases). Germline V lookup: CDR1 PRHDT, CDR2 FYEKMQ (reference sequence). Trimming stripped 5 bases from V and 6 bases from J, with 12 bases between. The CDR3 totals 13 residues. This CDR3 reads CASSDPSGDTQYF. In nucleotides, the CDR3 is TGTGCCAGCAGCGACCCGTCGGGGGATACGCAGTATTTT.

The V gene is TRBV7-2, the J gene TRBJ2-5; 12 bases fit TRBD2. The CDR3 is 16 amino acids. Looked up from germline, CDR1 is SGHTA and CDR2 is FQGNSA. The V and J ends lost 1 base and 2 bases, in that order; junction bases with no gene match: 2. CDR3 amino acids: CASSLGTSGGQETQYF. CDR3 nucleotide sequence: TGTGCCAGCAGCTTAGGTACTAGCGGGGGGCAAGAGACCCAGTACTTC. The entire variable domain, with the rest obtained from reference TRBV7-2 and TRBJ2-5, is as follows: GAGVSQSPSNKVTEKGKDVELRCDPISGHTALYWYRQSLGQGLEFLIYFQGNSAPDKSGLPSDRFSAERTGGSVSTLTIQRTQQEDSAVYLCASSLGTSGGQETQYFGPGTRLLVL.

The chain couples TRBV5-4 to TRBJ2-3; 9 bases are shared with TRBD1. The CDR3 contains 15 residues. Germline assignment: CDR1 SGHNT and CDR2 YYREEE (reference sequence). V lost 0 bases to trimming and J lost 7 bases; unmatched junction nucleotides: 6. The DNA for the CDR3 is TGTGCCAGCAGCTTGGCCGGGACAGGGCAGAATACGCAGTATTTT. Encoded protein: CASSLAGTGQNTQYF. Full variable domain (remainder filled in from reference TRBV5-4 and TRBJ2-3): ETGVTQSPTHLIKTRGQQVTLRCSSQSGHNTVSWYQQALGQGPQFIFQYYREEENGRGNFPPRFSGLQFPNYSSELNVNALELDDSALYLCASSLAGTGQNTQYFGPGTRLTVL.

About this clone itself: At one of its ends the junction is not consistent with the germline gene, which may arise from a read error. In DNA form, the CDR3 reads TGTGCTAGCAGCTCACCGGGTCCGGGGGAGACCCAGTACTTC. It translates to CASSSPGPGETQYF. V is TRBV7-7 and J is TRBJ2-5, with a tentative D call TRBD2 (5 bases). CDR3 length equals 14 residues. Germline V gives CDR1 SSHAT, CDR2 FNYEAQ (reference sequence).

V gene TRBV7-2 combines with J gene TRBJ2-7; 7 nucleotides agree with TRBD2. The V and J ends lost 3 bases and 0 bases, in that order; junction bases with no gene match: 5. The CDR3 is made up of 15 amino acids. CDR1 and CDR2 from the germline V gene are SGHTA and FQGNSA. CDR3 region: CASSFQGGASYEQYF. Here the CDR3 DNA reads TGTGCCAGCAGCTTTCAGGGAGGGGCCTCCTACGAGCAGTACTTC.

The J gene is TRBJ2-7, the V gene TRBV20-1, with TRBD2 as a possible D gene (5 bases). This CDR3 has 11 amino acids. Trimming took 7 bases from V and 6 from J, leaving 13 bases between them. Germline CDR1 and CDR2: DFQATT and SNEGSKA (reference sequence). Written as DNA, the CDR3 is TGCAGTGTCGGAGGCGGTGGCGAGCAGTACTTC. Its translation: CSVGGGGEQYF.

The CDR3 loop reads CASSSPGGRESSYNSPLHF. The CDR3 DNA is TGTGCCAGCAGTTCCCCAGGTGGGAGGGAAAGCTCCTATAATTCACCCCTCCACTTT. The chain is built from TRBV28 and TRBJ1-6; D is ambiguous. Between the trimmed V and J ends, which lost 4 bases and 0 bases, there was a span of 19 bases. CDR3 length: 19 amino acids. Germline CDR1 MDHEN, CDR2 SYDVKM.

The CDR3 reads CASSKGGAEKTGYTF. CDR3 nucleotide sequence: TGCGCCAGCAGCAAGGGTGGAGCAGAGAAAACGGGCTACACCTTC. The gene calls are TRBV5-1 and TRBJ1-2; D remains ambiguous. The germline CDR1 and CDR2 sequences are SGHRS and YFSETQ. The CDR3 contains 15 residues. The V and J ends lost 4 bases and 8 bases respectively, with 21 bases between them.

The J gene is TRBJ2-1, the V gene TRBV6-5; TRBD2 is a possible D gene (6 bases). Germline assignment: CDR1 MNHEY and CDR2 SVGAGI. The CDR3 runs to 16 residues. V was trimmed by 0 bases and J by 6 bases, leaving 15 bases between them. The CDR3 region is CASSYSPLDYSNEQFF. Here the CDR3 DNA reads TGTGCCAGCAGTTACTCCCCGCTGGACTATTCCAATGAGCAGTTCTTC.

V gene TRBV18 combines with J gene TRBJ2-3, with a possible D match to TRBD2 (6 bases). V was shortened by 8 bases and J by 6 bases, with 15 bases between the two germline ends. The V gene's germline CDR1 is KGHSH and CDR2 LQKENI. CDR3 length: 13 amino acids. The CDR3 nucleotides read TGTGCCAGCCTACCCGGAGGGGCGGATACGCAGTATTTT. Protein sequence: CASLPGGADTQYF.

The rearrangement uses TRBV12-2 and TRBJ1-1; the table's D call of TRBD1 was not tested on the DNA. TRBV12-2 represents a pseudogene. The CDR3 contains 15 residues. CDR3 amino acids: CASRLVRGRNTEAFF. The CDR3, as DNA: TGTGCAAGTCGCTTAGTCCGTGGCAGGAACACTGAAGCTTTCTTT.

The V and J genes are TRBV7-3 and TRBJ2-5; perhaps TRBD2 as D (5 bases). Germline V CDR1 and CDR2: SGHTA, FQGTGA. This CDR3 comprises 12 residues. The germline V and J ends were trimmed by 2 bases and 7 bases, with 8 bases remaining between them. The CDR3 sequence: CASSLFGGTQYF. Written as DNA, the CDR3 is TGTGCCAGCAGCTTATTTGGAGGGACCCAGTACTTC.

This clone was counted a single time. This chain joins TRBV6-6 and TRBJ1-1, with D unclear. Deletions cut 8 bases from V and 2 bases from J, with 12 bases between. This CDR3 region has 13 residues. Germline V gene sequence: CDR1 MNHNY, CDR2 SVGAGI (reference sequence). The DNA for the CDR3 is TGTGCCAGCCAACCCGACCCAAACACTGAAGCTTTCTTT. It translates to CASQPDPNTEAFF.

J is TRBJ1-3 and V is TRBV6-5, with D perhaps matching TRBD1 (6 bases). Trimming left V 2 bases short and J 6 bases short, with 11 bases between. This CDR3 has 14 amino acids. In germline, CDR1 is MNHEY, CDR2 SVGAGI. The CDR3 is CASSYGGAENTIYF. The CDR3 DNA reads TGTGCCAGCAGTTACGGGGGGGCTGAAAACACCATATATTTT.

The chain joins TRBV5-1 to TRBJ2-5; D may correspond to TRBD1 or TRBD2 (5 bases each). CDR1 SGHRS and CDR2 YFSETQ come from the germline V gene. Trimming removed 3 bases at V and 4 bases at J, with 13 bases between. This CDR3 region has 14 residues. CDR3 coding DNA: TGCGCCAGCAGCTCCCAGCCAGGGAGAGAGACCCAGTACTTC. Residues: CASSSQPGRETQYF.

The chain uses TRBV7-3 and TRBJ2-2; D is unresolved. Germline V gene lookup returns CDR1 SGHTA and CDR2 FQGTGA. Trimming cost V 3 bases and J 2 bases, with 7 bases left between them. The CDR3 length is 14 residues. The CDR3: CASSFQVNTGELFF. The DNA for the CDR3 is TGTGCCAGCAGCTTTCAAGTAAACACCGGGGAGCTGTTTTTT.

J is TRBJ1-2 and V is TRBV5-6; D unresolved. Between the trimmed V and J ends, which lost 0 bases and 8 bases, there was a span of 8 bases. CDR3 length: 12 residues. Looked up from germline, CDR1 is SGHDT and CDR2 is YYEEEE. The CDR3 loop is CASSLVPYGYTF. The CDR3 nucleotides read TGTGCCAGCAGCTTGGTCCCCTACGGCTACACCTTC.

Concerning this clone: Other DNA sequences of this sample code for an identical CDR3. The rearrangement joins TRBV29-1 to TRBJ2-1, with D possibly called TRBD1 or TRBD2 (5 bases each). CDR1 SQVTM and CDR2 ANQGSEA come from the germline V gene. Trimming pared 4 bases from V and 5 bases from J, leaving 12 bases between. The CDR3 loop spans 13 amino acids. Written as DNA, the CDR3 is TGCAGCGTTGGGGCCGGGACGCACAATGAGCAGTTCTTC. It yields the protein CSVGAGTHNEQFF.

The chain links TRBV7-8 to TRBJ2-2, with D unresolved. Trimming stripped 1 base from V and 3 bases from J, with 9 bases between. From germline, CDR1 is SGHVS and CDR2 FQNEAQ. The CDR3 runs to 15 residues. In DNA form, the CDR3 reads TGTGCCAGCAGCTTAGATTTATCGTACACCGGGGAGCTGTTTTTT. It specifies CASSLDLSYTGELFF.

The chain employs TRBV5-4 and TRBJ2-5; unclear D gene. This CDR3 region has 13 residues. Germline V gene lookup returns CDR1 SGHNT and CDR2 YYREEE (reference sequence). Trimming took off 1 base at V and 2 bases at J, with 6 bases between the two ends. The chain's CDR3 is CASSLMTQETQYF. DNA of the CDR3: TGTGCCAGCAGCTTGATGACTCAAGAGACCCAGTACTTC.